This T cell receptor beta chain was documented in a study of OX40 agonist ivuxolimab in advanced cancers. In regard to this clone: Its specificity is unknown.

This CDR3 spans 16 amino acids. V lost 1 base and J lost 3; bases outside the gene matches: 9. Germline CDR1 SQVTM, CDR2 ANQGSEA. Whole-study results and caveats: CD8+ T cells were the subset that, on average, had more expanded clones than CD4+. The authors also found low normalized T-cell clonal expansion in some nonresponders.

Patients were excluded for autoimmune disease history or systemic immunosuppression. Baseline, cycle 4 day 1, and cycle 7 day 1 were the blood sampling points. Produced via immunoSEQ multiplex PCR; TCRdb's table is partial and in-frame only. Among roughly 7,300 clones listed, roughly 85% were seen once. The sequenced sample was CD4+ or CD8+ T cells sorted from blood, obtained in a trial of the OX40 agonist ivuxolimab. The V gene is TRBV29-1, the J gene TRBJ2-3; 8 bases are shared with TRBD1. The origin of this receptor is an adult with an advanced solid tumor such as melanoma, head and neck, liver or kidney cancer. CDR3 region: CSVEGPTGVGTDTQYF. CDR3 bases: TGCAGCGTTGAAGGTCCGACAGGGGTCGGTACAGATACGCAGTATTTT.